Below, 31 T cell receptor beta chains from the same sample are listed, as sequenced in a study of cytomegalovirus exposure and HLA in healthy donors. Vbeta (60) and Jbeta (13) primers were used in the PCR. The method was immunoSEQ multiplex PCR; TCRdb's version includes in-frame clones alone and lacks a portion of them. In the table there are about 160,000 clones, more than 65% of which are singletons. The sequenced material came from PBMCs. All receptors derive from a man between 18 and 29 years old in good health and CMV-seropositive.

This clone was seen only a few times. The chain couples TRBV19 to TRBJ1-5; D remains unclear. There are 14 residues in the CDR3. The V end lost 6 bases, the J end lost 1 base, and 10 bases lay between the germline ends. Per the germline V gene, CDR1 is LNHDA and CDR2 is SQIVND (reference sequence). The CDR3 is CASSRVRSNQPQHF. CDR3 coding DNA: TGTGCCAGTAGCCGGGTGAGGAGCAATCAGCCCCAGCATTTT.

This clone was counted only a few times. The chain joins TRBV9 to TRBJ1-1; D might be TRBD1 (5 bases). Looked up from germline, CDR1 is SGDLS and CDR2 is YYNGEE. With 7 bases removed from V and 9 bases from J, the gap between germline ends came to 19 bases. CDR3 size: 13 residues. The chain's CDR3 is CASGRGTDGQAFF. The DNA for the CDR3 is TGTGCCAGCGGCCGGGGGACGGATGGGCAAGCTTTCTTT.

The V call is TRBV6-5, the J call TRBJ2-2, with 8 positions matching TRBD2. This CDR3 contains 16 residues. The V gene's germline CDR1 is MNHEY and CDR2 SVGAGI. Trimming removed 3 bases from V and 6 bases from J; junction bases left unmatched: 9. The CDR3 loop reads CASSYYGRADAGELFF. CDR3 nucleotides: TGTGCCAGCAGTTATTACGGGAGGGCCGATGCCGGGGAGCTGTTTTTT.

This chain links TRBV18 with TRBJ2-6, with 12 bases aligning to TRBD2. Trimming removed 3 bases from V and 0 bases from J; junction bases left unmatched: 3. Germline CDR1 is KGHSH and CDR2 is LQKENI. The CDR3 has 18 amino acids. The CDR3 spells CASSPRLAGDSGANVLTF. The DNA for the CDR3 is TGTGCCAGCTCACCGAGACTAGCGGGGGACTCTGGGGCCAACGTCCTGACTTTC.

The J gene is TRBJ1-1, the V gene TRBV6-4; TRBD1 agrees at 8 bases. The CDR3 length is 13 residues. V dropped 7 bases and J dropped 4; count of bases not matched to a gene: 5. CDR1 and CDR2 (germline): MRHNA, SNTAGT. The CDR3 is CASTQGQGTEAFF. CDR3 coding DNA: TGTGCCAGCACTCAAGGACAGGGCACTGAAGCTTTCTTT.

The V gene is TRBV11-2, the J gene TRBJ2-1; 9 bases map to TRBD2. The junction had 3 bases not matched to a gene; V was cut back by 1 base and J by 5 bases. Germline CDR1 SGHAT, CDR2 FQNNGV. This CDR3 is built from 15 residues. In nucleotides, the CDR3 is TGTGCCAGCAGCTTAGGGGCTAGCGGGAACAATGAGCAGTTCTTC. Translating gives CASSLGASGNNEQFF.

This clone was picked up a small number of times. The gene calls are TRBV19 and TRBJ1-2; 10 nucleotides match TRBD1. The V and J ends lost 5 bases and 5 bases, in that order; junction bases with no gene match: 14. This CDR3 contains 17 residues. In germline, CDR1 is LNHDA, CDR2 SQIVND (reference sequence). CDR3 protein: CASSPRQGARIWYGYTF. In nucleotides, the CDR3 is TGTGCCAGTAGTCCACGACAGGGGGCGCGAATTTGGTATGGCTACACCTTC.

V is TRBV25-1 and J is TRBJ2-3, with TRBD2 identical over 9 bases. CDR1 is MGHDK, CDR2 SYGVNS, per germline. The trim removed 6 bases at V and 5 bases at J, leaving 18 bases unmatched. CDR3 length: 18 amino acids. The DNA for the CDR3 is TGTGCCAGCAGCTCTACCACGGTAGCGGGGGCCCTCGGAGATACGCAGTATTTT. It yields the protein CASSSTTVAGALGDTQYF. The full variable domain, with the rest looked up from reference TRBV25-1 and TRBJ2-3, is EADIYQTPRYLVIGTGKKITLECSQTMGHDKMYWYQQDPGMELHLIHYSYGVNSTEKGDLSSESTVSRIRTEHFPLTLESARPSHTSQYLCASSSTTVAGALGDTQYFGPGTRLTVL.

Concerning this clone itself: Other DNA sequences in this specimen translate into the identical CDR3. The chain couples TRBV19 to TRBJ2-3; D perhaps matches TRBD1 (7 bases). This CDR3 contains 14 residues. Germline CDR1 and CDR2: LNHDA and SQIVND (reference sequence). V shed 5 bases and J shed 3 bases, with 12 bases lying between them. The CDR3 bases are TGTGCCAGTAGTTTGTCAGGGGGGACAGATACGCAGTATTTT. Protein: CASSLSGGTDTQYF. Looking up the rest from reference TRBV19 and TRBJ2-3 gives the full variable domain: DGGITQSPKYLFRKEGQNVTLSCEQNLNHDAMYWYRQDPGQGLRLIYYSQIVNDFQKGDIAEGYSVSREKKESFPLTVTSAQKNPTAFYLCASSLSGGTDTQYFGPGTRLTVL.

This clone was seen only once. The V call is TRBV30, the J call TRBJ1-2, with D hard to call. Trimming cost V 2 bases and J 4 bases, with 8 bases left between them. Germline V lookup: CDR1 GTSNPN, CDR2 SVGIG (reference sequence). CDR3 length: 12 amino acids. CDR3 nucleotide sequence: TGTGCCTGGAGTAGCACGCTCTATGGCTACACCTTC. Protein product: CAWSSTLYGYTF.

This chain joins TRBV2 and TRBJ1-1; D remains unclear. The CDR3 loop spans 13 amino acids. The V gene lost 0 bases and the J gene lost 7 bases, with 9 bases spanning the gap. Germline CDR1 reads SNHLY; CDR2 reads FYNNEI. Here the CDR3 reads CASSEATEVEAFF. The CDR3 bases are TGTGCCAGCAGTGAAGCCACGGAGGTTGAAGCTTTCTTT.

This sequence joins TRBV7-2 and TRBJ1-5, with D unclear. CDR3 size: 14 residues. In germline, CDR1 is SGHTA, CDR2 FQGNSA. V was trimmed by 7 bases and J by 2 bases, leaving 12 bases between them. The CDR3 DNA reads as TGTGCCAGCACCCCCCGGCGGGGCAATCAGCCCCAGCATTTT. Translation: CASTPRRGNQPQHF.

V usage is TRBV28 and J usage is TRBJ2-5; possible D gene TRBD1, 6 bases. Trimming removed 4 bases at V and 2 bases at J, with 11 bases between. Germline CDR1 is MDHEN and CDR2 is SYDVKM. This CDR3 has 14 amino acids. CDR3 coding DNA: TGTGCCAGCAGTTCCGGACAGACACAAGAGACCCAGTACTTC. Translation: CASSSGQTQETQYF.

This clone was found a few times. The chain employs TRBV27 and TRBJ1-1; possibly TRBD1 for D (5 bases). Germline CDR1 MNHEY, CDR2 SMNVEV (reference sequence). The CDR3 has 13 amino acids. V was clipped by 3 bases and J by 5 bases, with 10 bases between them. CDR3 in amino acids: CASSFRGWTEAFF. Here the CDR3 DNA reads TGTGCCAGCAGTTTTCGGGGGTGGACTGAAGCTTTCTTT.

The chain links TRBV27 to TRBJ2-7; 8 positions match TRBD2. From germline, CDR1 is MNHEY and CDR2 SMNVEV (reference sequence). The CDR3 has 16 residues. The trim removed 9 bases at V and 0 bases at J, leaving 13 bases unmatched. The CDR3 is CARPSRRLASSYEQYV. Written as DNA, the CDR3 is TGTGCCAGGCCTTCGAGGAGACTAGCGTCCTCCTACGAGCAGTACGTC.

Written as DNA, the CDR3 is TGCGCCAGCAGCTATACTGAAGGACTCTCCGGCTACACCTTC. Its translation is CASSYTEGLSGYTF. The chain employs TRBV5-1 and TRBJ1-2; D is uncertain. The ends were cut back, 3 bases at V and 8 bases at J, with 17 bases in the middle. This CDR3 has 14 residues. Germline CDR1 SGHRS, CDR2 YFSETQ.

V gene TRBV7-3 combines with J gene TRBJ1-6, with 8 positions matching TRBD1. J gave up 4 bases and V 0 bases, and 8 bases lay outside the gene matches. Germline V lookup: CDR1 SGHTA, CDR2 FQGTGA. The CDR3 covers 18 residues. CDR3 loop: CASSLTAGTGGYNSPLHF. The CDR3 bases are TGTGCCAGCAGCTTAACGGCCGGGACAGGAGGATATAATTCACCCCTCCACTTT.

This chain connects TRBV5-1 to TRBJ1-5, with 9 bases lining up with TRBD1. The CDR3 has 16 residues. Losses at the gene ends were 0 bases for V and 1 base for J; bases not matched to a gene: 2. Germline V lookup: CDR1 SGHRS, CDR2 YFSETQ. CDR3 sequence reads: CASSLDGTGSNQPQHF. The CDR3 DNA reads as TGCGCCAGCAGCTTGGACGGGACAGGGAGCAATCAGCCCCAGCATTTT.

The rearrangement joins TRBV5-1 to TRBJ2-1; TRBD2 matches at 11 bases. The CDR3 is made up of 16 amino acids. Germline V gives CDR1 SGHRS, CDR2 YFSETQ. The J segment lost 1 base and the V segment lost 4 bases, leaving 4 bases of the junction unmatched. The CDR3 is CASSPGLAGSYNEQFF. For the CDR3, the DNA is TGCGCCAGCAGCCCCGGACTAGCGGGTTCCTACAATGAGCAGTTCTTC. The full variable domain, rest sourced from reference TRBV5-1 and TRBJ2-1, is KAGVTQTPRYLIKTRGQQVTLSCSPISGHRSVSWYQQTPGQGLQFLFEYFSETQRNKGNFPGRFSGRQFSNSRSEMNVSTLELGDSALYLCASSPGLAGSYNEQFFGPGTRLTVL.

The chain is built from TRBV29-1 and TRBJ1-2; 7 nucleotides agree with TRBD1. The germline gives CDR1 SQVTM, CDR2 ANQGSEA. The CDR3 contains 16 residues. J gave up 4 bases and V 1 base, and 12 bases lay outside the gene matches. CDR3 loop: CSVEGLTTGTVYGYTF. The CDR3 DNA reads TGCAGCGTTGAAGGCCTTACCACCGGGACAGTCTATGGCTACACCTTC.

This clone showed up just once. V gene TRBV6-1 combines with J gene TRBJ2-7, with TRBD2 matching 7 bases. The J segment lost 4 bases and the V segment lost 8 bases, leaving 11 bases of the junction unmatched. This CDR3 contains 14 residues. From germline, CDR1 is MNHNS and CDR2 SASEGT. CDR3 amino acids: CASALGRASYEQYV. Written as DNA, the CDR3 is TGTGCCAGCGCGCTGGGGAGGGCCTCTTACGAGCAGTACGTC.

The chain links TRBV4-1 to TRBJ1-5; D is uncertain. V was pared by 0 bases and J by 4 bases, with 4 bases between. CDR1 and CDR2 (germline): MGHRA, YSYEKL. The CDR3 runs 13 residues. The CDR3 nucleotides read TGCGCCAGCAGCCAAGAGCGGAATCAGCCCCAGCATTTT. This gives the protein CASSQERNQPQHF.

The rearrangement joins TRBV27 to TRBJ2-1, with TRBD1 matching over 8 bases. Germline loops: CDR1 MNHEY, CDR2 SMNVEV (reference sequence). The CDR3 totals 14 residues. V shed 0 bases, J shed 13 bases, and the junction held 8 bases outside the gene matches. The CDR3 nucleotides are TGTGCCAGCAGTTTATCCACGACAGGGGCTACCCAGTTCTTC. Its translation is CASSLSTTGATQFF.

This clone showed up just a few times. The chain recombines TRBV5-1 with TRBJ1-1, with 7 bases aligning to TRBD1. The CDR3 contains 13 residues. After removal of 4 bases from V and 8 bases from J, the junction contained 8 bases not matched to a gene. Germline CDR1 is SGHRS and CDR2 is YFSETQ. The CDR3 is CASSPGQLVEAFF. The CDR3 DNA is TGCGCCAGCAGCCCGGGACAGTTAGTAGAAGCTTTCTTT.

The CDR3 sequence is CASSLVWLAQYF. In DNA, the CDR3 is TGTGCCAGCAGCTTAGTCTGGCTAGCGCAGTATTTT. V gene TRBV7-9 combines with J gene TRBJ2-3; the D is unclear. V was clipped by 1 base and J by 10 bases, with 9 bases between them. Germline CDR1 is SEHNR and CDR2 is FQNEAQ (reference sequence). This CDR3 contains 12 residues.

The genes are TRBV5-1 and TRBJ1-1; 8 nucleotides agree with TRBD1. The CDR3 contains 14 residues. The V gene's germline CDR1 is SGHRS and CDR2 YFSETQ. After removal of 3 bases from V and 7 bases from J, the junction contained 8 bases not matched to a gene. The CDR3 DNA follows: TGCGCCAGCAGCTCCCAGGACAGGGTGAGTGAAGCTTTCTTT. This sequence encodes CASSSQDRVSEAFF.

The chain couples TRBV5-1 to TRBJ1-1, with D unresolved. V was pared by 5 bases and J by 12 bases, with 14 bases between. CDR3 length: 11 amino acids. Germline-derived CDR1 and CDR2 are SGHRS and YFSETQ. The CDR3 loop is CASRGQRETFF. The CDR3 DNA reads TGCGCCAGCAGAGGTCAGCGGGAAACTTTCTTT.

This clone occurred a few times. This chain uses TRBV19 with TRBJ1-2; 12 bases map to TRBD1. This CDR3 has 17 residues. Germline CDR1 LNHDA, CDR2 SQIVND (reference sequence). V was clipped by 7 bases and J by 4 bases; unmatched bases: 13. CDR3 coding DNA: TGTGCCAGTACCCCCAGAGGGACAGGGGGCCTGAGCTATGGCTACACCTTC. Residues: CASTPRGTGGLSYGYTF.

The chain carries TRBV27 and TRBJ2-5; perhaps TRBD1 as D (7 bases). Trimming took off 4 bases at V and 9 bases at J, with 18 bases between the two ends. The germline V gene encodes CDR1 MNHEY and CDR2 SMNVEV (reference sequence). This CDR3 comprises 14 residues. The CDR3 sequence: CASSSEPGQRAQYF. The CDR3 DNA is TGTGCCAGCAGTTCCGAACCGGGACAGCGGGCCCAGTACTTC.

This clone turned up a few times. The V call is TRBV4-1, the J call TRBJ1-3; 11 nucleotides line up with TRBD1. V shed 4 bases, J shed 0 bases, and the junction held 11 bases outside the gene matches. The CDR3 runs to 19 residues. Germline V CDR1 and CDR2: MGHRA, YSYEKL. As DNA, the CDR3 is TGCGCCAGCAGCCGTCCCGGGACAGGGGGGCGACCCTCTGGAAACACCATATATTTT. As protein: CASSRPGTGGRPSGNTIYF.

This sequence joins TRBV5-1 and TRBJ2-3; D might be TRBD1 (5 bases). Trimming took off 0 bases at V and 2 bases at J, with 25 bases between the two ends. This CDR3 spans 20 amino acids. CDR1 is SGHRS, CDR2 YFSETQ, per germline. CDR3 amino acids: CASSLADIATVSSYTDTQYF. In nucleotides, the CDR3 is TGCGCCAGCAGCTTGGCGGACATCGCCACGGTCAGCTCTTACACAGATACGCAGTATTTT.